The 30 T cell receptor beta chains reported below all come from one sample, sequenced in a study of control samples from healthy donors and cancer patients (dated by TCRdb to the early 2020s). Library prep was done by the immunoSEQ multiplex PCR assay. TCRdb carries this immuneACCESS record with in-frame sequences only. Its versions omit some clonotypes, under half of them owing to an unresolved V gene in the studies checked, with the rest unexplained. The sample records about 160,000 clones, roughly 94% of which are singletons. The ten largest make up 14% of the sample. Sequenced sample: PBMCs. These receptors came from a man aged 60 to 75 with colorectal cancer.

V usage is TRBV13 and J usage is TRBJ2-1, with D possibly being TRBD2 (7 bases). CDR1 is PRHDT and CDR2 is FYEKMQ in the germline V gene (reference sequence). With 6 bases removed from V and 9 bases from J, the gap between germline ends came to 15 bases. The CDR3 consists of 13 residues. The CDR3 DNA reads as TGTGCCAGCAGTTCTGGGGGGGGCCGTGAGCAGTTCTTC. This encodes CASSSGGGREQFF.

The rearrangement joins TRBV4-2 to TRBJ2-3, with 9 bases lining up with TRBD2. The germline gives CDR1 LGHNA, CDR2 YNFKEQ. The CDR3 loop spans 16 amino acids. After removal of 0 bases from V and 1 base from J, the junction contained 2 bases not matched to a gene. CDR3 protein: CASSQDQRGGTDTQYF. CDR3 DNA sequence: TGTGCCAGCAGCCAAGATCAGCGGGGGGGCACAGATACGCAGTATTTT.

The V and J genes are TRBV6-6 and TRBJ1-5; maybe TRBD1 (6 bases). This CDR3 contains 15 residues. Trimming took off 8 bases at V and 6 bases at J, with 20 bases between the two ends. CDR1 is MNHNY and CDR2 is SVGAGI in the germline V gene (reference sequence). CDR3 nucleotide sequence: TGTGCCAGCTCGGGGGGTACAGGGATGGGTCAGCCCCAGCATTTT. Translation: CASSGGTGMGQPQHF.

The chain uses TRBV3-1 (or the pseudogene TRBV3-2) and TRBJ2-3; tentative D call: TRBD2 (7 bases). This CDR3 is built from 15 residues. V gave up 4 bases and J gave up 4 bases, with 15 bases separating them. Looked up from germline, CDR1 is LGHDT and CDR2 is YNNKEL (reference sequence). The CDR3 loop is CASSPRGGVSDTQYF. In DNA form, the CDR3 reads TGTGCCAGCAGCCCACGAGGGGGGGTGTCAGATACGCAGTATTTT.

This chain links TRBV23-1 with TRBJ2-5; perhaps TRBD1 as D (6 bases). TRBV23-1 has ORF status, its function being uncertain. CDR3 length: 16 residues. V lost 6 bases and J lost 0, with 17 bases in between. The DNA for the CDR3 is TGCGCCAGCAGGGCTCCAGGGGACGTGGACCAAGAGACCCAGTACTTC. It is translated as CASRAPGDVDQETQYF.

The J gene is TRBJ2-2, the V gene TRBV9, with D uncertain. Trimming shortened V by 4 bases and J by 6 bases, and 13 bases separated the two germline ends. The CDR3 spans 14 residues. Per germline, CDR1 SGDLS and CDR2 YYNGEE. This CDR3 is CASSTVVGSGELFF. In DNA, the CDR3 is TGTGCCAGCAGCACCGTCGTAGGTTCCGGGGAGCTGTTTTTT.

CDR3 DNA: TGCGCCAGCAGCCAAGATGTGGGAGGGAATTATGGCTACACCTTC. Translated, it gives CASSQDVGGNYGYTF. The chain joins TRBV4-1 to TRBJ1-2, with D uncertain. Trimming shortened V by 0 bases and J by 5 bases, and 13 bases separated the two germline ends. This CDR3 contains 15 residues. The germline gives CDR1 MGHRA, CDR2 YSYEKL.

The chain joins TRBV2 to TRBJ1-1; a weak D match, TRBD1 (5 bases). V was clipped by 5 bases and J by 0 bases, with 10 bases between them. CDR1 SNHLY and CDR2 FYNNEI come from the germline V gene. This CDR3 has 14 amino acids. CDR3 residues: CASSPTVVNTEAFF. The CDR3 coding sequence is TGTGCCAGCAGTCCGACAGTTGTGAACACTGAAGCTTTCTTT.

J is TRBJ2-7 and V is TRBV6-5, with D possibly being TRBD1 (6 bases). Germline V gives CDR1 MNHEY, CDR2 SVGAGI. The length of the CDR3 is 14 residues. The V gene lost 7 bases and the J gene lost 0 bases, with 13 bases spanning the gap. For the CDR3, the DNA is TGTGCCAGCACAAACCAGGGGCCCTCCTACGAGCAGTACTTC. Translated, it gives CASTNQGPSYEQYF.

This chain links TRBV6-2 or TRBV6-3 with TRBJ2-7; D is possibly TRBD1 (6 bases). Germline V gene data show CDR1 as MNHEY and CDR2 as SVGEGT. V was cut by 4 bases and J by 3 bases, with 13 bases left in between. The CDR3 contains 14 residues. The CDR3 here is CASSLSGVGYEQYF. The CDR3 DNA follows: TGTGCCAGCAGTTTGTCAGGGGTGGGCTACGAGCAGTACTTC.

The chain has TRBV6-6 and TRBJ1-4, with D perhaps TRBD1 (5 bases). The CDR3 length is 13 residues. V dropped 6 bases and J dropped 4 bases, with 9 bases sitting between them. The germline V gene has CDR1 MNHNY and CDR2 SVGAGI (reference sequence). Here the CDR3 DNA reads TGTGCCAGCAGCCGGGGCTTTAATGAAAAACTGTTTTTT. The encoded protein is CASSRGFNEKLFF.

The V gene is TRBV7-2, the J gene TRBJ2-7; the D gene is possibly TRBD1 (6 bases). The CDR3 loop spans 13 amino acids. The V end was cut by 3 bases, the J end by 3 bases, with 9 bases between. Per germline, CDR1 SGHTA and CDR2 FQGNSA. CDR3: CASSLGHRYEQYF. The CDR3 DNA is TGTGCCAGCAGCTTGGGACACCGCTACGAGCAGTACTTC.

The chain has TRBV28 and TRBJ2-3, with no clear D. Germline V lookup: CDR1 MDHEN, CDR2 SYDVKM. The CDR3 is 17 amino acids. V was cut by 4 bases and J by 0 bases, with 17 bases left in between. Written as DNA, the CDR3 is TGTGCCAGCAGTTCGCTTTGGGTGTCGACTAGCACAGATACGCAGTATTTT. Translation: CASSSLWVSTSTDTQYF.

CDR3 loop: CASSTRLAGPSTDTQYF. For the CDR3, the DNA is TGTGCCAGCAGCACCCGACTAGCGGGGCCTAGCACAGATACGCAGTATTTT. The rearrangement links TRBV7-9 to TRBJ2-3; the match to TRBD2 covers 11 bases. Germline loops: CDR1 SEHNR, CDR2 FQNEAQ (reference sequence). Germline trimming cut 5 bases from V and 0 bases from J; bases unmatched to any gene: 7. The CDR3 is 17 amino acids.

This chain joins TRBV5-4 and TRBJ1-5; maybe TRBD1 (6 bases). V was clipped by 2 bases and J by 3 bases, with 12 bases between them. CDR1 and CDR2 from the germline V gene are SGHNT and YYREEE (reference sequence). CDR3 length equals 15 residues. This CDR3 reads CASSLDPGANQPQHF. The CDR3 DNA reads as TGTGCCAGCAGCTTAGACCCGGGGGCCAATCAGCCCCAGCATTTT.

This clone was observed once. V is TRBV3-1 (or the pseudogene TRBV3-2) and J is TRBJ2-2; D is unclear. The CDR3 totals 13 residues. Germline loops: CDR1 LGHDT, CDR2 YNNKEL (reference sequence). V shed 1 base and J shed 5 bases, with 5 bases lying between them. The CDR3 bases are TGTGCCAGCAGCCAAGGAACGACCGGGGAGCTGTTTTTT. Residues: CASSQGTTGELFF.

This sequence joins TRBV24-1 and TRBJ2-1, with D maybe TRBD2 (5 bases). Germline V gene data show CDR1 as KGHDR and CDR2 as SFDVKD. Trimming shortened V by 4 bases and J by 10 bases, and 16 bases separated the two germline ends. This CDR3 has 14 residues. The CDR3 here is CATSDPGLGGEQFF. CDR3 DNA: TGTGCCACCAGTGACCCTGGACTTGGTGGGGAGCAGTTCTTC.

This clone is a singleton in its sample. At one end the junction does not follow the germline gene, possibly because of a read error. This chain uses TRBV11-2 with TRBJ2-2, with 7 positions matching TRBD1. The CDR3 has 17 amino acids. Germline V gives CDR1 SGHAT, CDR2 FQNNGV. CDR3 nucleotides: TGTGCCAGTAGCTTAGAGGGACAGCTTATTCTCACCGGGGAGCTGTTTTTT. This gives the protein CASSLEGQLILTGELFF.

This clone has just one count. This rearrangement joins TRBV27 to TRBJ1-1, with a weak D call TRBD1 (5 bases). V dropped 4 bases and J dropped 12 bases, with 15 bases sitting between them. This CDR3 is built from 12 residues. The germline gives CDR1 MNHEY, CDR2 SMNVEV (reference sequence). The CDR3 coding sequence is TGTGCCAGCAGTTCCGAGGGGTCCGTGCCTTTCTTT. This codes for CASSSEGSVPFF.

The chain has TRBV28 and TRBJ1-4; D gene unclear. The CDR3 spans 13 residues. Trimming took off 0 bases at V and 8 bases at J, with 7 bases between the two ends. Germline V gene data show CDR1 as MDHEN and CDR2 as SYDVKM. The CDR3 DNA reads TGTGCCAGCAGTTTATGGGTTGGCGAAAAACTGTTTTTT. It codes for CASSLWVGEKLFF.

The chain carries TRBV19 and TRBJ1-1, with D perhaps matching TRBD1 (6 bases). The CDR3 runs 16 residues. V was clipped by 5 bases and J by 11 bases, with 27 bases between them. The germline V gene has CDR1 LNHDA and CDR2 SQIVND (reference sequence). The CDR3 DNA reads as TGTGCCAGTAGTTCAGGGGTGGTTGGTACGCGGGGCTACGCTTTCTTT. As protein: CASSSGVVGTRGYAFF.

The genes are TRBV5-6 and TRBJ2-7; a weak D match, TRBD1 (6 bases). V lost 4 bases, J lost 5 bases, and 16 bases lay in between. The CDR3 has 14 amino acids. Germline V gene lookup returns CDR1 SGHDT and CDR2 YYEEEE. The CDR3 sequence is CASSRQAGLDEQYF. The CDR3 bases are TGTGCCAGCAGCCGACAGGCTGGTTTGGACGAGCAGTACTTC.

The chain uses TRBV14 and TRBJ2-5; D possibly corresponds to TRBD2 (5 bases). Trimming took 0 bases from V and 5 from J, leaving 13 bases between them. Germline V lookup: CDR1 SGHDN, CDR2 FVKESK. This CDR3 region has 15 residues. The CDR3 DNA follows: TGTGCCAGCAGCCAAGATGTAGGAGGCTGGGAGACCCAGTACTTC. It is translated as CASSQDVGGWETQYF.

CDR3 amino acids: CASSKALRSDQPQHF. Written as DNA, the CDR3 is TGTGCCAGCAGCAAAGCGCTCAGGTCCGACCAGCCCCAGCATTTT. The chain combines TRBV21-1 with TRBJ1-5; TRBD1 is taken as the D call from the table, unchecked against the DNA. TRBV21-1 corresponds to a pseudogene. This CDR3 region has 15 residues.

The chain combines TRBV18 with TRBJ1-5, with 8 positions matching TRBD1. Germline CDR1 is KGHSH and CDR2 is LQKENI. The CDR3 runs to 15 residues. Trimming cost V 3 bases and J 1 base; bases outside gene matches: 2. The CDR3 protein is CASSPDRVSNQPQHF. The CDR3 DNA reads TGTGCCAGCTCACCGGACAGGGTGAGCAATCAGCCCCAGCATTTT.

The gene calls are TRBV6-5 and TRBJ1-5, with 7 bases aligning to TRBD1. V dropped 6 bases and J dropped 5; count of bases not matched to a gene: 7. Germline V lookup: CDR1 MNHEY, CDR2 SVGAGI. The CDR3 spans 14 residues. The CDR3 reads CASRSGTVDQPQHF. CDR3 DNA: TGTGCCAGCAGGTCCGGGACAGTCGATCAGCCCCAGCATTTT.

V usage is TRBV4-2 and J usage is TRBJ1-6; TRBD1 matches 7 bases. J gave up 6 bases and V 0 bases, and 2 bases lay outside the gene matches. From germline, CDR1 is LGHNA and CDR2 YNFKEQ. The CDR3 covers 15 residues. The CDR3 region has the DNA TGTGCCAGCAGCCAAGATGACAGGGCTAATTCACCCCTCCACTTT. Translated, it gives CASSQDDRANSPLHF.

The chain carries TRBV7-2 and TRBJ2-1; 8 bases map to TRBD2. This CDR3 has 16 amino acids. Germline CDR1 SGHTA, CDR2 FQGNSA. J was trimmed by 0 bases and V by 4 bases; bases with no gene match: 5. The CDR3 is CASSSIAGSSYNEQFF. The CDR3 nucleotides are TGTGCCAGCAGCTCTATAGCGGGGAGCTCCTACAATGAGCAGTTCTTC.

J is TRBJ2-1 and V is TRBV7-2, with a possible D match to TRBD2 (5 bases). CDR1 and CDR2 (germline): SGHTA, FQGNSA. Trimming took 3 bases from V and 2 from J, leaving 14 bases between them. There are 16 residues in the CDR3. The CDR3 loop is CASSFNTLETYNEQFF. DNA of the CDR3: TGTGCCAGCAGCTTTAACACACTAGAGACCTACAATGAGCAGTTCTTC.

This chain links TRBV5-8 with TRBJ1-6; D remains unclear. The V end was cut by 1 base, the J end by 7 bases, with 3 bases between. The CDR3 is made up of 12 amino acids. Germline V gene lookup returns CDR1 SGHTS and CDR2 YDEGEE. This CDR3 reads CASSLTNSPLHF. DNA of the CDR3: TGTGCCAGCAGCTTGACGAATTCACCCCTCCACTTT.